Listed here are 25 T cell receptor beta chains from one sample, sequenced in a study of identical twins. TCRdb fed the 5' RACE reads into MiXCR, producing one record per CDR3 protein. Of roughly 570,000 distinct CDR3 sequences listed, 9.6% are singletons. A further study also used this sample, focusing on yellow fever vaccine responses in identical twins.

Sample: PBMCs. All receptors come from a woman under 30 in good health.

Many counts were recorded for this clonotype. V gene TRBV7-9 combines with J gene TRBJ2-1; TRBD2 aligns across 8 bases. Germline trimming cut 5 bases from V and 5 bases from J; bases unmatched to any gene: 8. The CDR3 is 15 amino acids. The germline CDR1 and CDR2 sequences are SEHNR and FQNEAQ (reference sequence). The CDR3 nucleotides read TGTGCCAGCAGCAGAATAGCGGGGCGAAACAATGAGCAGTTCTTC. Its protein product is CASSRIAGRNNEQFF.

The chain recombines TRBV4-3 with TRBJ2-5, with unresolved D. CDR3 length: 14 residues. Germline values: CDR1 LGHNA, CDR2 YSLEER. The germline V and J ends were trimmed by 0 bases and 10 bases, with 15 bases remaining between them. In nucleotides, the CDR3 is TGCGCCAGCAGCCAAGATCGGACGGTTCCGGACCAGTACTTC. Its protein product is CASSQDRTVPDQYF.

This chain joins TRBV7-3 and TRBJ1-2, with TRBD1 matching 9 bases. J gave up 8 bases and V 5 bases, and 9 bases lay outside the gene matches. Germline assignment: CDR1 SGHTA and CDR2 FQGTGA. The CDR3 sequence is 14 residues long. The CDR3 loop is CASSPQGQGGGYTF. The CDR3 DNA sequence: TGTGCCAGCAGCCCTCAGGGACAGGGCGGAGGCTACACCTTC.

This clonotype was picked up a small number of times. This chain connects TRBV5-1 to TRBJ1-1; 8 positions match TRBD1. With V trimmed by 1 base and J by 10 bases, 6 bases remained unmatched. CDR3 length: 13 residues. Looked up from germline, CDR1 is SGHRS and CDR2 is YFSETQ. CDR3 in DNA: TGCGCCAGCAGCTTGTGGGGACAGGAGGGAGCTTTCTTT. Translating gives CASSLWGQEGAFF.

The CDR3 region has the DNA TGTGCCTGGAGTGTCTTGACAGATTACGAGCAGTACTTC. This codes for CAWSVLTDYEQYF. The rearrangement links TRBV30 to TRBJ2-7; D possibly corresponds to TRBD1 (5 bases). Trimming left V 0 bases short and J 4 bases short, with 10 bases between. The CDR3 sequence is 13 residues long. The germline CDR1 and CDR2 sequences are GTSNPN and SVGIG (reference sequence).

The chain uses TRBV7-9 and TRBJ2-4; a possible D gene is TRBD2 (5 bases). The CDR3 has 16 residues. The germline V gene has CDR1 SEHNR and CDR2 FQNEAQ (reference sequence). Trimming took 3 bases from V and 0 from J, leaving 12 bases between them. CDR3 sequence reads: CASSFPGVLAKNIQYF. The CDR3 DNA follows: TGTGCCAGCAGCTTCCCCGGGGTACTAGCCAAAAACATTCAGTACTTC.

This clonotype was counted between two and nine times. The gene calls are TRBV6-6 and TRBJ2-2, with unresolved D. V gave up 8 bases and J gave up 1 base, with 5 bases separating them. Germline assignment: CDR1 MNHNY and CDR2 SVGAGI (reference sequence). The CDR3 extends over 12 amino acids. The CDR3 coding sequence is TGTGCCAGCGGGGTGAACACCGGGGAGCTGTTTTTT. Translation gives CASGVNTGELFF.

V usage is TRBV10-2 and J usage is TRBJ2-7; D is undetermined. Deletions cut 5 bases from V and 2 bases from J, with 16 bases between. Germline CDR1 reads WSHSY; CDR2 reads SAAADI. This CDR3 has 15 residues. The CDR3 spells CASSSGLMGTYEQYF. The CDR3 bases are TGCGCCAGCAGTTCGGGCCTAATGGGGACCTACGAGCAGTACTTC.

The V call is TRBV10-3, the J call TRBJ2-1; 12 bases are shared with TRBD1. Trimming took 6 bases from V and 6 from J; bases not matched to a gene: 3. CDR1 is ENHRY, CDR2 SYGVKD, per germline. CDR3 length equals 14 residues. The CDR3 loop reads CAISPGQGANEQFF. DNA for the CDR3: TGTGCCATCAGCCCGGGACAGGGGGCCAATGAGCAGTTCTTC.

The chain carries TRBV7-9 and TRBJ1-2; D uncertain. Trimming shortened V by 11 bases and J by 2 bases, and 18 bases separated the two germline ends. The CDR3 covers 14 residues. Per the germline V gene, CDR1 is SEHNR and CDR2 is FQNEAQ (reference sequence). The CDR3, as DNA: TGTGCCGGATCGAAGATCTCGGGAAACTATGGCTACACCTTC. It codes for CAGSKISGNYGYTF.

This clonotype turned up a few times. The chain carries TRBV29-1 and TRBJ2-7; TRBD1 or TRBD2 may be the D gene (5 bases each). The CDR3 contains 13 residues. Germline CDR1 is SQVTM and CDR2 is ANQGSEA. V was cut by 3 bases and J by 0 bases, with 9 bases left in between. The CDR3 coding sequence is TGCAGCGTTGAGGAGGACATCTCCTACGAGCAGTACTTC. Its translation is CSVEEDISYEQYF.

This clonotype was detected many times. J is TRBJ2-3 and V is TRBV12-3 or TRBV12-4; TRBD2 is a possible D gene (6 bases). With 7 bases removed from V and 5 bases from J, the gap between germline ends came to 16 bases. The CDR3 extends over 14 amino acids. The CDR3 bases are TGTGCCAGCAACACGGCGGGATACCAAGATACGCAGTATTTT. Its protein product is CASNTAGYQDTQYF.

In its sample, this clonotype was seen many times. The chain combines TRBV11-2 with TRBJ2-3, with D hard to call. The germline V gene has CDR1 SGHAT and CDR2 FQNNGV. There are 15 residues in the CDR3. V was trimmed by 4 bases and J by 6 bases, leaving 17 bases between them. The CDR3 sequence is CASSSQAGPTDTQYF. The CDR3 region has the DNA TGTGCCAGCAGCTCCCAAGCAGGCCCCACGGATACGCAGTATTTT.

The chain joins TRBV20-1 to TRBJ1-2; maybe TRBD1 (5 bases). The CDR3 contains 13 residues. Between the trimmed V and J ends, which lost 6 bases and 1 base, there was a span of 12 bases. Germline CDR1 DFQATT, CDR2 SNEGSKA (reference sequence). The CDR3 is CSAASQGNYGYTF. CDR3 DNA sequence: TGCAGTGCCGCATCCCAGGGTAACTATGGCTACACCTTC.

This clonotype was found many times. The chain combines TRBV5-5 with TRBJ2-3, with a tentative D call TRBD1 (6 bases). The V end lost 3 bases, the J end lost 0 bases, and 11 bases lay between the germline ends. The length of the CDR3 is 15 residues. Germline V gives CDR1 SGHKS, CDR2 YYEKEE (reference sequence). The CDR3 region is CASSSRQASTDTQYF. For the CDR3, the DNA is TGTGCCAGCAGCTCGCGACAGGCAAGCACAGATACGCAGTATTTT.

V is TRBV3-1 and J is TRBJ2-1, with 7 bases lining up with TRBD1. The germline gives CDR1 LGHDT, CDR2 YNNKEL (reference sequence). The ends lost 4 bases at V and 5 bases at J; junction bases unmatched: 8. This CDR3 is 15 amino acids long. The CDR3: CASSLRQGFNNEQFF. The CDR3 DNA sequence: TGTGCCAGCAGCCTTCGACAGGGATTCAACAATGAGCAGTTCTTC.

This clonotype has ten or more counts. The chain is built from TRBV28 and TRBJ2-5, with 8 positions matching TRBD2. V lost 5 bases to trimming and J lost 1 base; unmatched junction nucleotides: 6. CDR1 MDHEN and CDR2 SYDVKM come from the germline V gene. The CDR3 runs 15 residues. For the CDR3, the DNA is TGTGCCAGCAGTCCCTTAACTAGCGGCCAAGAGACCCAGTACTTC. Translated, it gives CASSPLTSGQETQYF. Combining the CDR3 with reference TRBV28 and TRBJ2-5 gives the whole variable domain DVKVTQSSRYLVKRTGEKVFLECVQDMDHENMFWYRQDPGLGLRLIYFSYDVKMKEKGDIPEGYSVSREKKERFSLILESASTNQTSMYLCASSPLTSGQETQYFGPGTRLLVL.

This chain connects TRBV19 to TRBJ2-3; D unresolved. The length of the CDR3 is 14 residues. Between the trimmed V and J ends, which lost 6 bases and 2 bases, there was a span of 12 bases. The germline V gene encodes CDR1 LNHDA and CDR2 SQIVND (reference sequence). CDR3 DNA sequence: TGTGCCAGTAGAAAGGAAGGGTCCACAGATACGCAGTATTTT. Translation: CASRKEGSTDTQYF.

V gene TRBV27 combines with J gene TRBJ2-3; TRBD1 is a possible D gene (5 bases). With 3 bases removed from V and 7 bases from J, the gap between germline ends came to 14 bases. CDR1 is MNHEY and CDR2 is SMNVEV in the germline V gene (reference sequence). This CDR3 is 14 amino acids long. CDR3 region: CASSFKTEINTQYF. The DNA of the CDR3 is TGTGCCAGCAGTTTTAAGACAGAGATCAATACGCAGTATTTT.

About this clonotype itself: One base away lies a much larger clone, so this may be a sequencing read error. No conserved phenylalanine or tryptophan is present at the end of the CDR3, so a read error is the likely explanation. The chain combines TRBV12-3 or TRBV12-4 with TRBJ2-7; 9 bases are shared with TRBD1. V lost 4 bases, J lost 2 bases, and 6 bases stayed unmatched. The CDR3 consists of 15 residues. The CDR3, as DNA: TGTGCCAGCAGTTCCGGACAGGGGAACCCCTACGAGCAGTACATC. It codes for CASSSGQGNPYEQYI.

The rearrangement uses TRBV7-9 and TRBJ2-1; TRBD2 agrees at 7 bases. CDR3 size: 17 residues. Germline assignment: CDR1 SEHNR and CDR2 FQNEAQ (reference sequence). Unmatched junction bases numbered 14, after V lost 3 bases and J lost 6 bases. The CDR3 loop reads CASSFKIASGSGNEQFF. Here the CDR3 DNA reads TGTGCCAGCAGCTTTAAAATTGCTAGCGGATCAGGCAATGAGCAGTTCTTC.

The CDR3 protein is CASSLATDRGNYEQYF. DNA of the CDR3: TGCGCCAGCAGCTTGGCTACGGACAGGGGAAATTACGAGCAGTACTTC. V usage is TRBV5-1 and J usage is TRBJ2-7; TRBD1 agrees at 9 bases. The germline CDR1 and CDR2 sequences are SGHRS and YFSETQ. The junction had 8 bases not matched to a gene; V was cut back by 0 bases and J by 4 bases. The CDR3 totals 16 residues.

The sample holds many counts of this clonotype. V is TRBV12-3 or TRBV12-4 and J is TRBJ2-6; D call uncertain. Trimming cost V 5 bases and J 5 bases, with 7 bases left between them. The length of the CDR3 is 13 residues. CDR3 residues: CASSPIRANVLTF. In nucleotides, the CDR3 is TGTGCCAGCAGTCCGATTCGGGCCAACGTCCTGACTTTC.

This rearrangement joins TRBV5-4 to TRBJ2-5; 9 bases fit TRBD1. The CDR3 is 14 residues long. The germline V gene has CDR1 SGHNT and CDR2 YYREEE (reference sequence). The junction had 5 bases not matched to a gene; V was cut back by 4 bases and J by 4 bases. The CDR3 DNA follows: TGTGCCAGCAGCAACAGGGGGCGCGGAGAGACCCAGTACTTC. It specifies CASSNRGRGETQYF. Using reference TRBV5-4 and TRBJ2-5 for the parts outside the CDR3, the full variable domain is ETGVTQSPTHLIKTRGQQVTLRCSSQSGHNTVSWYQQALGQGPQFIFQYYREEENGRGNFPPRFSGLQFPNYSSELNVNALELDDSALYLCASSNRGRGETQYFGPGTRLLVL.

This clonotype was counted a few times. The chain couples TRBV7-9 to TRBJ1-4, with TRBD1 identical over 7 bases. The V segment lost 3 bases and the J segment 8 bases; nucleotides outside the gene matches: 6. Germline-derived CDR1 and CDR2 are SEHNR and FQNEAQ (reference sequence). The CDR3 extends over 14 amino acids. This CDR3 is CASSFSRGGEKLFF. The CDR3 DNA reads TGTGCCAGCAGCTTTTCCAGGGGGGGGGAAAAACTGTTTTTT. Combining the CDR3 with reference TRBV7-9 and TRBJ1-4 gives the whole variable domain DTGVSQNPRHKITKRGQNVTFRCDPISEHNRLYWYRQTLGQGPEFLTYFQNEAQLEKSRLLSDRFSAERPKGSFSTLEIQRTEQGDSAMYLCASSFSRGGEKLFFGSGTQLSVL.